What follows are 15 T cell receptor beta chains derived from one specimen sequenced in a study of identifying expanded T cells in peripheral blood. Sequenced by immunoSEQ multiplex PCR; TCRdb stores in-frame clones only, minus some. The repertoire holds around 99,000 clones, with about nine tenths as singletons. Material: blood. These receptor sequences come from a person aged 18 to 70 in good health.

The CDR3 reads CSAGVQGMAYGYTF. CDR3 sequence (DNA): TGCAGCGCTGGGGTACAGGGGATGGCCTATGGCTACACCTTC. The J gene is TRBJ1-2, the V gene TRBV29-1, with 7 positions matching TRBD1. The germline V gene encodes CDR1 SQVTM and CDR2 ANQGSEA. This CDR3 contains 14 residues. V lost 7 bases and J lost 4; bases outside the gene matches: 12.

The chain uses TRBV9 and TRBJ2-1; no clear D. The V gene lost 0 bases and the J gene lost 8 bases, with 6 bases spanning the gap. The CDR3 spans 12 residues. Germline CDR1 reads SGDLS; CDR2 reads YYNGEE. The CDR3 region is CASSVAGDEQFF. For the CDR3, the DNA is TGTGCCAGCAGCGTAGCAGGAGATGAGCAGTTCTTC.

The chain is built from TRBV6-1 and TRBJ2-3; D perhaps matches TRBD2 (6 bases). V was pared by 5 bases and J by 3 bases, with 9 bases between. In germline, CDR1 is MNHNS, CDR2 SASEGT. CDR3 length: 13 amino acids. The CDR3 loop is CASSIGSTDTQYF. CDR3 nucleotide sequence: TGTGCCAGCAGTATCGGGAGTACAGATACGCAGTATTTT.

The chain carries TRBV27 and TRBJ2-5, with D possibly being TRBD1 (5 bases). V dropped 3 bases and J dropped 5 bases, with 13 bases sitting between them. The CDR3 has 14 amino acids. Germline V gives CDR1 MNHEY, CDR2 SMNVEV (reference sequence). The CDR3 protein is CASSFGGRAETQYF. The DNA for the CDR3 is TGTGCCAGCAGTTTTGGCGGCAGGGCGGAGACCCAGTACTTC.

As for this clone: With only one base between it and a far larger clone, this is likely a read error. This specimen includes other DNA sequences encoding the same CDR3. The chain links TRBV7-2 to TRBJ2-5, with 8 bases that match TRBD1. CDR1 and CDR2 (germline): SGHTA, FQGNSA. Trimming at V came to 5 bases and at J to 4 bases, leaving 12 bases not matched to a gene. The CDR3 loop spans 16 amino acids. CDR3 DNA sequence: TGTGCCAGCAGCCGATCTTCCGGACAGGGAACAGAGACCCAGTACTTC. Translated: CASSRSSGQGTETQYF.

V usage is TRBV5-1 and J usage is TRBJ2-7; D remains ambiguous. Germline CDR1 and CDR2: SGHRS and YFSETQ. The CDR3 loop spans 15 amino acids. V was cut by 0 bases and J by 3 bases, with 13 bases left in between. The CDR3 loop is CASSLVRALDYEQYF. The CDR3 DNA is TGCGCCAGCAGCTTGGTTCGGGCCCTAGACTACGAGCAGTACTTC. Full variable domain (outside the CDR3, taken from reference TRBV5-1 and TRBJ2-7): KAGVTQTPRYLIKTRGQQVTLSCSPISGHRSVSWYQQTPGQGLQFLFEYFSETQRNKGNFPGRFSGRQFSNSRSEMNVSTLELGDSALYLCASSLVRALDYEQYFGPGTRLTVT.

The J gene is TRBJ2-2, the V gene TRBV10-3; 12 bases fit TRBD1. The CDR3 is 15 amino acids. V lost 5 bases, J lost 8 bases, and 6 bases stayed unmatched. Germline V gene lookup returns CDR1 ENHRY and CDR2 SYGVKD. The CDR3 is CAISSGQGASGELFF. In DNA, the CDR3 is TGTGCCATCAGTTCGGGACAGGGGGCAAGTGGGGAGCTGTTTTTT.

The chain combines TRBV6-6 with TRBJ1-5; D gene uncertain. The CDR3 covers 16 residues. The germline V gene has CDR1 MNHNY and CDR2 SVGAGI (reference sequence). The V and J ends lost 7 bases and 9 bases respectively, with 25 bases between them. For the CDR3, the DNA is TGTGCCAGCACCCAGGTACGAGGGTCTGGTATGAGGCCCCAGCATTTT. Its translation: CASTQVRGSGMRPQHF.

The chain uses TRBV5-5 and TRBJ1-4; possibly TRBD1 for D (6 bases). The germline V and J ends were trimmed by 4 bases and 7 bases, with 20 bases remaining between them. CDR3 size: 16 residues. Germline-derived CDR1 and CDR2 are SGHKS and YYEKEE (reference sequence). In nucleotides, the CDR3 is TGTGCCAGCAGCCCCTCACAGGGTTTGAGTGGTGAAAAACTGTTTTTT. It specifies CASSPSQGLSGEKLFF.

The chain joins TRBV7-9 to TRBJ1-6; D is perhaps TRBD1 (6 bases). Trimming left V 1 base short and J 8 bases short, with 15 bases between. The CDR3 has 16 residues. The germline V gene encodes CDR1 SEHNR and CDR2 FQNEAQ (reference sequence). CDR3 in DNA: TGTGCCAGCAGCTTAGTGGCAGGGGTTAGGGATTCACCCCTCCACTTT. This gives the protein CASSLVAGVRDSPLHF.

V gene TRBV28 combines with J gene TRBJ1-2; unclear D gene. The CDR3 is 11 amino acids. Germline-derived CDR1 and CDR2 are MDHEN and SYDVKM. Trimming removed 2 bases at V and 8 bases at J, with 6 bases between. In DNA form, the CDR3 reads TGTGCCAGCAGTTTAGGGTGGGGCTACACCTTC. Its translation: CASSLGWGYTF.

The chain carries TRBV9 and TRBJ2-7; TRBD1 matches at 7 bases. Germline values: CDR1 SGDLS, CDR2 YYNGEE. This CDR3 is built from 15 residues. With 3 bases clipped from V and 3 bases from J, the junction kept 9 bases outside the gene matches. The CDR3 coding sequence is TGTGCCAGCAGCGCCCCCGGGACAGCAGGCTACGAGCAGTACTTC. Residues: CASSAPGTAGYEQYF.

This chain's CDR3 is CASRLTSTDTQYF. The CDR3 DNA is TGTGCCAGCAGGCTTACCTCCACAGATACGCAGTATTTT. This chain links TRBV6-5 with TRBJ2-3; D is undetermined. Germline V gene lookup returns CDR1 MNHEY and CDR2 SVGAGI. This CDR3 has 13 amino acids. Trimming stripped 6 bases from V and 2 bases from J, with 9 bases between.

V usage is TRBV30 and J usage is TRBJ2-7, with D unclear. Germline loops: CDR1 GTSNPN, CDR2 SVGIG (reference sequence). The V and J ends lost 2 bases and 3 bases respectively, with 5 bases between them. The CDR3 is 11 amino acids. The CDR3 reads CAWSMGYEQYF. CDR3 coding DNA: TGTGCCTGGAGTATGGGCTACGAGCAGTACTTC. The whole variable domain, filled in from reference TRBV30 and TRBJ2-7, reads SQTIHQWPATLVQPVGSPLSLECTVEGTSNPNLYWYRQAAGRGLQLLFYSVGIGQISSEVPQNLSASRPQDRQFILSSKKLLLSDSGFYLCAWSMGYEQYFGPGTRLTVT.

The chain links TRBV6-1 to TRBJ1-1; possible D gene TRBD1, 5 bases. This CDR3 region has 13 residues. Germline V gives CDR1 MNHNS, CDR2 SASEGT. Trimming stripped 6 bases from V and 1 base from J, with 9 bases between. The chain's CDR3 is CASRFGGNTEAFF. For the CDR3, the DNA is TGTGCCAGCAGATTTGGGGGGAACACTGAAGCTTTCTTT.